This TCR beta chain emerged from a study of human T cells and chemical hapten exposure. Overall study context: Minor pooled library volume differences mainly drove per-sample TCR yield variation.

This clonotype came up many times. Its antigen is not known. The ends were cut back, 4 bases at V and 3 bases at J, with 12 bases in the middle. The CDR3 consists of 14 residues. The study, taken as a whole, reports: The donor cohort had alopecia, so its immune response may not match that of healthy people.

Documented time point: pre-sensitization, week 0. Specified treatment: therapeutic diphenylcyclopropenone sensitization with weekly scalp DPC. Alopecia patients deemed DPC-suitable, aged 18 to 70, excluding pregnancy. The library tagged each cDNA molecule with unique molecular identifiers. From the RACE reads, TCRdb called clonotypes with MiXCR, one entry per CDR3 protein. Of a few hundred thousand distinct CDR3 sequences in the sample, about 5.4% were seen once. The sequences come from whole blood, collected in connection with sensitization to the hapten diphenylcyclopropenone (DPC). This TCR derives from a woman in her late teens or twenties with alopecia areata. Some clones in this sample may be carry-over from other donors' samples. The chain carries TRBV12-3 or TRBV12-4 and TRBJ1-1; D may be TRBD1 (6 bases). CDR3 in amino acids: CASSYEGQDTEAFF. As DNA, the CDR3 is TGTGCCAGCAGTTATGAGGGACAAGACACTGAAGCTTTCTTT.